A single sample is the source of the 8 T cell receptor beta chains below, sequenced in a study of neurological immune-mediated disorders. TCRdb processed the 5' RACE reads anew with MiXCR; each CDR3 protein has one entry. Of fewer than 55,000 distinct CDR3 sequences in the sample, 9.5% to 15% are singletons; the top ten hold 9%. The time point here: longitudinal time-point 3. Specimen: PBMCs. The receptors were gathered from a male donor with HTLV-1-associated myelopathy (HAM/TSP).

This clonotype was observed at least ten times. The gene calls are TRBV20-1 and TRBJ2-3; 7 nucleotides agree with TRBD2. The length of the CDR3 is 17 residues. The V and J ends lost 5 bases and 3 bases, in that order; junction bases with no gene match: 17. The germline CDR1 and CDR2 sequences are DFQATT and SNEGSKA (reference sequence). Written as DNA, the CDR3 is TGCAGTGCTGTACCCCCGAGTGGCGGGGGACTAACAGATACGCAGTATTTT. This gives the protein CSAVPPSGGGLTDTQYF.

Many counts were recorded for this clonotype. The gene calls are TRBV7-2 and TRBJ2-7; D uncertain. Trimming shortened V by 1 base and J by 6 bases, and 7 bases separated the two germline ends. Germline CDR1 reads SGHTA; CDR2 reads FQGNSA. This CDR3 is 12 amino acids long. CDR3 sequence reads: CASSLVLPEQYF. In nucleotides, the CDR3 is TGTGCCAGCAGCTTAGTCCTTCCCGAGCAGTACTTC.

This clonotype came up many times. The gene calls are TRBV10-3 and TRBJ2-7, with D hard to call. The germline gives CDR1 ENHRY, CDR2 SYGVKD. V was shortened by 3 bases and J by 2 bases, with 5 bases between the two germline ends. This CDR3 region has 12 residues. The CDR3 region is CAISDGPYEQYF. CDR3 nucleotides: TGTGCCATCAGTGACGGACCCTACGAGCAGTACTTC.

This chain links TRBV7-8 with TRBJ1-2, with 7 nucleotides matching TRBD1. Germline V gene lookup returns CDR1 SGHVS and CDR2 FQNEAQ. Trimming at V came to 1 base and at J to 6 bases, leaving 8 bases not matched to a gene. The CDR3 has 15 residues. CDR3 region: CASSLVSTGVNGYTF. In DNA, the CDR3 is TGTGCCAGCAGCTTAGTATCAACAGGGGTGAATGGCTACACCTTC.

A word on this clonotype: Being one base from a much bigger clone, this may be a read error. The V gene is TRBV6-5, the J gene TRBJ2-3; D is unclear. Germline CDR1 MNHEY, CDR2 SVGAGI. Trimming removed 2 bases at V and 4 bases at J, with 10 bases between. There are 14 residues in the CDR3. This chain's CDR3 is CASSYSIVADTQYF. CDR3 DNA sequence: TGTGCCAGCAGTTACAGTATCGTGGCAGATACGCAGTATTTT.

This clonotype was recorded many times. This chain connects TRBV6-5 to TRBJ1-6; 8 bases line up with TRBD1. The CDR3 has 13 residues. Trimming removed 6 bases from V and 8 bases from J; junction bases left unmatched: 3. Germline values: CDR1 MNHEY, CDR2 SVGAGI. In DNA form, the CDR3 reads TGTGCCAGCAGCCTGGACAGGGATTCACCCCTCCACTTT. Its protein is CASSLDRDSPLHF.

This clonotype was found once. The chain couples TRBV20-1 to TRBJ1-6; no reliable D call. Germline values: CDR1 DFQATT, CDR2 SNEGSKA (reference sequence). The CDR3 has 14 amino acids. The V and J ends lost 7 bases and 8 bases respectively, with 18 bases between them. This chain's CDR3 is CSVPDTALHSPLHF. The CDR3 region has the DNA TGCAGTGTTCCTGACACTGCCCTCCATTCACCCCTCCACTTT.

This clonotype was counted at least ten times. V is TRBV27 and J is TRBJ2-7; D remains ambiguous. The CDR3 is 15 amino acids. V was trimmed by 7 bases and J by 2 bases, leaving 18 bases between them. Germline CDR1 is MNHEY and CDR2 is SMNVEV (reference sequence). The CDR3 spells CASILSGVPTYEQYF. The CDR3 nucleotides are TGTGCCAGCATACTGTCTGGGGTACCGACCTACGAGCAGTACTTC.